The clone carrying this T cell receptor (beta chain) was recorded at least ten times. The sample originates from a study of T cells after yellow fever vaccination. The overall study: Preparation used SMART-Seq v4 Ultra Low Input for the low-cell-number fractions.

Trimming pared 5 bases from V and 2 bases from J, leaving 8 bases between. This CDR3 comprises 13 residues. The germline V gene encodes CDR1 SGHTA and CDR2 FQGNSA. The TCR cDNA carried a universal primer site and UMIs from 5'RACE template switching. MiXCR, run by TCRdb on the 5' RACE reads, gives a single entry per CDR3 protein. The sample lists almost 600,000 distinct CDR3 sequences; approximately 12% were seen once. The sample here was PBMCs, taken on the day of the yellow fever booster vaccination. The chain carries TRBV7-2 and TRBJ2-3; no clear D gene. The source of this sequence is a man between 25 and 39 years old who received the YFV17D yellow fever vaccine. CDR3 loop: CASSPMITDTQYF. The CDR3 DNA reads as TGTGCCAGCAGCCCGATGATCACAGATACGCAGTATTTT.